This T cell receptor (beta chain) emerged from a study of vaccination effects on CD4 cells after COVID-19. Background on the study: With around 10 ug/ml peptides and around 9.9 IU/ml IL-2, fewer than 2.5 million PBMC per well were cultured.

On this clone itself: The target antigen is unknown.

Measured with immunoSEQ multiplex PCR; TCRdb has only the in-frame clones, and not every one. The sample has about 73,000 clones, about 73% seen once; the top ten hold more than 2%. After roughly 11 days in culture, the CD4+ T cells were isolated. Each participant received a vaccine that was either BNT162b2 or mRNA-1273, given as two doses. This clonotype originated in a human donor who received a COVID-19 vaccine. Sequenced here: CD4+ T cells from PBMCs cultured without peptide, sampled after COVID-19 vaccination.

The CDR3 DNA follows: TGTGCCAGCAGTCAAACAGGGGGAGGAACCGGGGAGCTGTTTTTT. Its protein product is CASSQTGGGTGELFF. The chain uses TRBV2 and TRBJ2-2; TRBD1 aligns across 8 bases. V trimming: 5 bases; J trimming: 5 bases; junction bases outside the gene matches: 7. Germline loops: CDR1 SNHLY, CDR2 FYNNEI. The CDR3 extends over 15 amino acids.